The 2 T cell receptor beta chains reported below all come from one sample, sequenced in a study of STAT5B mutations in CD4+ large granular lymphocyte leukemia. Data came from immunoSEQ multiplex PCR; TCRdb stores just in-frame clones and leaves some out. Of around 30,000 clones listed, roughly 70% were seen once; the top ten hold about 0.95%. Sequenced input: CD4+ T cells from blood buffy coats. Every receptor here comes from a human donor in good health.

With respect to this clone: At one end the junction does not follow the germline gene, possibly because of a read error. The chain links TRBV2 to TRBJ1-5; D remains unclear. Germline CDR1 reads SNHLY; CDR2 reads FYNNEI. The CDR3 loop spans 13 amino acids. The CDR3 loop reads CAGSSTHNQPQHF. CDR3 coding DNA: TGTGCCGGCAGCTCCACCCACAATCAGCCCCAGCATTTT. The full variable domain, in which reference TRBV2 and TRBJ1-5 provide the parts outside the CDR3, is EPEVTQTPSHQVTQMGQEVILRCVPISNHLYFYWYRQILGQKVEFLVSFYNNEISEKSEIFDDQFSVERPDGSNFTLKIRSTKLEDSAMYFCAGSSTHNQPQHFGDGTRLSIL.

The chain joins TRBV5-1 to TRBJ2-5, with 8 positions matching TRBD2. The CDR3 is made up of 15 amino acids. Germline V gene lookup returns CDR1 SGHRS and CDR2 YFSETQ. Unmatched junction bases numbered 10, after V lost 4 bases and J lost 5 bases. The CDR3 sequence is CASSQAGGGRETQYF. Written as DNA, the CDR3 is TGCGCCAGCAGCCAGGCCGGGGGGGGTAGGGAGACCCAGTACTTC.